This T cell receptor beta chain was retrieved from a study of neoadjuvant nivolumab and ipilimumab in lung cancer. TCRdb's table, derived via immunoSEQ multiplex PCR, lists solely in-frame clones and lacks some. The table includes about 9,000 clones, approximately 80% detected once. Details on this clone: No antigen is known for it.

Study-wide points: From pretherapy to surgery, tumor richness and clonality rose with dual therapy. TCR sequencing covered a small number of samples.

The length of the CDR3 is 13 residues. Germline CDR1 is SEHNR and CDR2 is FQNEAQ (reference sequence). Trimming left V 5 bases short and J 5 bases short, with 12 bases between. This chain joins TRBV7-9 and TRBJ2-5; the D is unclear. The clonotype comes from an adult with non-small cell lung cancer. This material consisted of tumor tissue, taken after neoadjuvant nivolumab, alone or with ipilimumab, at or shortly before surgery. The CDR3 region is CASSRGLVETQYF. CDR3 nucleotide sequence: TGTGCCAGCAGCCGTGGCCTAGTTGAGACCCAGTACTTC.